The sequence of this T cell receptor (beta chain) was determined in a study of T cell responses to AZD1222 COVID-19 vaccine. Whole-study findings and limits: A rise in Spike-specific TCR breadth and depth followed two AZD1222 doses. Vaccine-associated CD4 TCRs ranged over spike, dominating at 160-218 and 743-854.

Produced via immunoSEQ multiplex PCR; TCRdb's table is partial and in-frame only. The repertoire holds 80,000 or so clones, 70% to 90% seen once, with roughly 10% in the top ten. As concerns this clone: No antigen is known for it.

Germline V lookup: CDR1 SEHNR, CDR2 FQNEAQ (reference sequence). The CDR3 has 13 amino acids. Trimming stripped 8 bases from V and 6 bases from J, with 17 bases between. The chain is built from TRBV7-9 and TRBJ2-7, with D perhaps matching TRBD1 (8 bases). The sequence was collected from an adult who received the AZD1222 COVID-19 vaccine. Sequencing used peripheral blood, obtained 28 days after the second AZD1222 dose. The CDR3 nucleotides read TGTGCCAGCCACAGGGGGGGTGGAGTCGAGCAGTACTTC. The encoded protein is CASHRGGGVEQYF.